The sequence of this T cell receptor beta chain was determined in a study of T cell responses to AZD1222 COVID-19 vaccine. Background on the study: Second doses were pooled across both intervals (about 4 or about 12 weeks). Findings and caveats of the study: Vaccine-associated CD4 TCRs spanned spike, dominant at 160-218 and 743-854.

Libraries were prepared by immunoSEQ multiplex PCR; TCRdb keeps only in-frame clonotypes and omits some of them. This sample has more than 150,000 clones, with roughly 92% found just once. Concerning this clone: Its specificity is not known.

The sequence was obtained from an adult in good health. This material consisted of peripheral blood, taken on day 0 of AZD1222 vaccination.

The CDR3 is CASSIQGWETQYF. The CDR3 coding sequence is TGTGCCAGTAGTATACAGGGTTGGGAGACCCAGTACTTC. The chain has TRBV19 and TRBJ2-5; TRBD1 might be the D (5 bases). The CDR3 consists of 13 residues. V was clipped by 2 bases and J by 5 bases, with 9 bases between them. The germline gives CDR1 LNHDA, CDR2 SQIVND (reference sequence).